Shown below are 24 T cell receptor beta chains from a single sample sequenced in a study of early T cells in non-severe SARS-CoV-2 infection. TCRdb itself ran the 5' RACE reads through MiXCR, one entry per CDR3 protein. This table holds 97,000 or so distinct CDR3 sequences, 10% to 15% found once. Sequencing input: whole blood. These receptors all come from an adult who was a healthcare worker with PCR-confirmed SARS-CoV-2 infection or an uninfected control (not recorded which).

The rearrangement joins TRBV11-2 to TRBJ2-1; D unresolved. This CDR3 spans 14 amino acids. In germline, CDR1 is SGHAT, CDR2 FQNNGV. The V and J ends lost 1 base and 6 bases respectively, with 10 bases between them. For the CDR3, the DNA is TGTGCCAGCAGCTTAGTGGCGTACGGCAATGAGCAGTTCTTC. Translating gives CASSLVAYGNEQFF. Full variable domain (outside the CDR3, taken from reference TRBV11-2 and TRBJ2-1): EAGVAQSPRYKIIEKRQSVAFWCNPISGHATLYWYQQILGQGPKLLIQFQNNGVVDDSQLPKDRFSAERLKGVDSTLKIQPAKLEDSAVYLCASSLVAYGNEQFFGPGTRLTVL.

The chain has TRBV12-3 or TRBV12-4 and TRBJ1-4; no definite D call. CDR3 length equals 14 residues. V lost 1 base and J lost 7, with 10 bases in between. Here the CDR3 DNA reads TGTGCCAGCAGTTTAGGGAACACGGCTGAAAAACTGTTTTTT. Translating gives CASSLGNTAEKLFF.

This clonotype was recorded at least ten times. This chain joins TRBV2 and TRBJ2-1; 8 bases agree with TRBD2. V lost 1 base and J lost 4; bases outside the gene matches: 3. Germline lookup yields CDR1 SNHLY and CDR2 FYNNEI. This CDR3 region has 15 residues. CDR3 DNA: TGTGCCAGCAGTGAAGTTCCGGGAGGGTACAATGAGCAGTTCTTC. Amino acids: CASSEVPGGYNEQFF.

This clonotype was recorded a few times. The V and J genes are TRBV11-2 and TRBJ2-7, with no clear D. V lost 2 bases, J lost 2 bases, and 16 bases lay in between. Germline lookup yields CDR1 SGHAT and CDR2 FQNNGV. The CDR3 runs 16 residues. This CDR3 reads CASSLSLSLAPYEQYF. The CDR3, as DNA: TGTGCCAGCAGCTTAAGTCTGTCACTGGCTCCCTACGAGCAGTACTTC.

J is TRBJ2-5 and V is TRBV12-3 or TRBV12-4, with TRBD1 matching over 7 bases. V lost 5 bases, J lost 2 bases, and 11 bases stayed unmatched. The CDR3 loop spans 16 amino acids. The DNA of the CDR3 is TGTGCCAGCAGTCCCAACAAGGGGGCGCCGCAAGAGACCCAGTACTTC. Its protein is CASSPNKGAPQETQYF.

This clonotype was seen ten or more times. The chain has TRBV28 and TRBJ2-5; 9 bases match TRBD1. Trimming cost V 7 bases and J 5 bases; bases outside gene matches: 8. CDR3 size: 14 residues. In germline, CDR1 is MDHEN, CDR2 SYDVKM. The CDR3 protein is CASNPTGGLETQYF. CDR3 DNA sequence: TGTGCCAGCAATCCGACAGGGGGACTCGAGACCCAGTACTTC.

This chain connects TRBV2 to TRBJ2-1; D is unclear. The CDR3 is 14 amino acids. Trimming removed 8 bases from V and 0 bases from J, with 11 bases in between. CDR1 is SNHLY and CDR2 is FYNNEI in the germline V gene. CDR3 loop: CASRPVSSYNEQFF. The CDR3 coding sequence is TGTGCCAGCCGGCCGGTAAGCTCCTACAATGAGCAGTTCTTC. Variable domain in full (rest from reference TRBV2 and TRBJ2-1): EPEVTQTPSHQVTQMGQEVILRCVPISNHLYFYWYRQILGQKVEFLVSFYNNEISEKSEIFDDQFSVERPDGSNFTLKIRSTKLEDSAMYFCASRPVSSYNEQFFGPGTRLTVL.

As concerns this clonotype: Germline and junction disagree at one end, which may indicate a read error. The CDR3 sequence: CASSDVGERYF. Written as DNA, the CDR3 is TGCGCCAGCAGCGACGTCGGGGAGCGGTACTTC. This chain uses TRBV10-2 with TRBJ2-7, with D possibly matching TRBD2 (5 bases). Germline loops: CDR1 WSHSY, CDR2 SAAADI. The CDR3 loop spans 11 amino acids.

CDR3 coding DNA: TGTGCCACCAGCAGAGATGGCCCGGGAAACATTCAGTACTTC. It translates to CATSRDGPGNIQYF. The gene calls are TRBV15 and TRBJ2-4, with no clear D. This CDR3 is 14 amino acids long. CDR1 is LNHNV, CDR2 YYDKDF, per germline (reference sequence). Trimming left V 0 bases short and J 6 bases short, with 9 bases between. The full variable domain, its missing parts supplied by reference TRBV15 and TRBJ2-4, is DAMVIQNPRYQVTQFGKPVTLSCSQTLNHNVMYWYQQKSSQAPKLLFHYYDKDFNNEADTPDNFQSRRPNTSFCFLDIRSPGLGDTAMYLCATSRDGPGNIQYFGAGTRLSVL.

The chain uses TRBV12-3 or TRBV12-4 and TRBJ2-3, with 7 bases aligning to TRBD2. With V trimmed by 0 bases and J by 4 bases, 4 bases remained unmatched. The CDR3 runs to 15 residues. CDR3 coding DNA: TGTGCCAGCAGTTTAGCGCCTAGCGGTTCAGATACGCAGTATTTT. Amino acids: CASSLAPSGSDTQYF.

The rearrangement joins TRBV6-5 to TRBJ1-2, with a possible D match to TRBD1 (5 bases). The CDR3 length is 14 residues. Trimming removed 7 bases from V and 8 bases from J, with 20 bases in between. The V gene's germline CDR1 is MNHEY and CDR2 SVGAGI. The CDR3 nucleotides read TGTGCCAGCAAGAGTGATGGGGGAGAAGAAGGCTACACCTTC. Residues: CASKSDGGEEGYTF.

This clonotype was counted a few times. CDR3 sequence (DNA): TGTGCCAGCTCAACAAGGGGAAACAGGGATTCTGGCTACACCTTC. Translated: CASSTRGNRDSGYTF. The chain uses TRBV18 and TRBJ1-2; a possible D gene is TRBD1 (6 bases). The V gene's germline CDR1 is KGHSH and CDR2 LQKENI. The CDR3 contains 15 residues. V lost 5 bases and J 7 bases, leaving 20 bases between the germline ends.

Many counts were recorded for this clonotype. The V gene is TRBV14, the J gene TRBJ2-1; D uncertain. CDR3 length equals 14 residues. The V end was cut by 1 base, the J end by 6 bases, with 10 bases between. Per germline, CDR1 SGHDN and CDR2 FVKESK. The DNA for the CDR3 is TGTGCCAGCAGCCAAGCGAAGGAACCCAATGAGCAGTTCTTC. This translates into CASSQAKEPNEQFF.

This clonotype was seen a few times. The chain links TRBV18 to TRBJ2-3; the D is unclear. V was clipped by 0 bases and J by 5 bases, with 6 bases between them. This CDR3 comprises 13 residues. Germline V gene sequence: CDR1 KGHSH, CDR2 LQKENI. In nucleotides, the CDR3 is TGTGCCAGCTCACCACCCGCTGGAGATACGCAGTATTTT. Translation: CASSPPAGDTQYF.

A few counts support this clonotype. The chain links TRBV30 to TRBJ2-3, with a possible D match to TRBD2 (6 bases). The ends were cut back, 1 base at V and 4 bases at J, with 12 bases in the middle. Per the germline V gene, CDR1 is GTSNPN and CDR2 is SVGIG (reference sequence). The CDR3 has 14 residues. The CDR3 nucleotides are TGTGCCTGGAGTGGGAAGAGGGAGGCAGATACGCAGTATTTT. It translates to CAWSGKREADTQYF.

This clonotype has only a few counts. The chain has TRBV12-3 or TRBV12-4 and TRBJ2-1, with TRBD2 identical over 10 bases. After removal of 5 bases from V and 7 bases from J, the junction contained 8 bases not matched to a gene. There are 15 residues in the CDR3. DNA for the CDR3: TGTGCCAGCAGTGCAGGACTAGCGGAAAGTAATGAGCAGTTCTTC. Amino acid sequence: CASSAGLAESNEQFF.

This rearrangement joins TRBV20-1 to TRBJ2-1, with 10 bases fitting TRBD2. Trimming cost V 3 bases and J 4 bases; bases outside gene matches: 9. This CDR3 has 16 amino acids. Germline assignment: CDR1 DFQATT and CDR2 SNEGSKA (reference sequence). The DNA of the CDR3 is TGCAGTGCTAGTCTAGCGGGAGATTGGGCTTACAATGAGCAGTTCTTC. Protein product: CSASLAGDWAYNEQFF.

This clonotype was seen at least ten times. V and J are TRBV4-3 and TRBJ1-4, with D perhaps TRBD1 (5 bases). CDR1 LGHNA and CDR2 YSLEER come from the germline V gene. The V end was cut by 2 bases, the J end by 6 bases, with 16 bases between. The CDR3 extends over 16 amino acids. The CDR3 bases are TGCGCCAGCAGCCAATCGCAGGGATCCGGTCATGAAAAACTGTTTTTT. It translates to CASSQSQGSGHEKLFF.

The V gene is TRBV12-3 or TRBV12-4, the J gene TRBJ1-1; the D is unclear. The CDR3 has 12 amino acids. Trimming took off 4 bases at V and 5 bases at J, with 8 bases between the two ends. The CDR3 loop is CASSSLGTEAFF. As DNA, the CDR3 is TGTGCCAGCAGTTCTCTGGGGACTGAAGCTTTCTTT.

Ten or more counts support this clonotype. The genes are TRBV5-6 and TRBJ1-2, with 8 bases aligning to TRBD1. Germline V lookup: CDR1 SGHDT, CDR2 YYEEEE. The CDR3 contains 14 residues. J gave up 4 bases and V 0 bases, and 2 bases lay outside the gene matches. The CDR3 DNA follows: TGTGCCAGCAGCTTGGATCAGGGGGCCTATGGCTACACCTTC. Its protein is CASSLDQGAYGYTF.

Comment on this clonotype: A much bigger clone sits one base away, suggesting this may be a read error. The chain employs TRBV5-1 and TRBJ2-2; D possibly uses TRBD1 or TRBD2 (6 bases each). CDR3 length: 15 amino acids. CDR1 is SGHRS, CDR2 YFSETQ, per germline. Trimming removed 4 bases from V and 10 bases from J, with 20 bases in between. The CDR3 spells CASSPERGGGEELFF. In DNA, the CDR3 is TGCGCCAGCAGCCCGGAGAGAGGGGGAGGAGAGGAGCTGTTTTTT.

There are a few counts of this clonotype. J is TRBJ1-1 and V is TRBV30; 11 nucleotides match TRBD1. Germline V gene sequence: CDR1 GTSNPN, CDR2 SVGIG (reference sequence). After removal of 2 bases from V and 6 bases from J, the junction contained 5 bases not matched to a gene. The CDR3 totals 14 residues. The CDR3 reads CAWSTGQGASEAFF. CDR3 DNA sequence: TGTGCCTGGAGTACCGGACAGGGGGCTTCTGAAGCTTTCTTT.

V and J are TRBV6-2 or TRBV6-3 and TRBJ2-1; unclear D gene. Per the germline V gene, CDR1 is MNHEY and CDR2 is SVGEGT. The CDR3 spans 13 residues. V was cut by 0 bases and J by 6 bases, with 6 bases left in between. The CDR3 sequence: CASSYSVGNEQFF. CDR3 sequence (DNA): TGTGCCAGCAGTTACTCGGTGGGCAATGAGCAGTTCTTC.

This clonotype was detected only a few times. The J gene is TRBJ2-3, the V gene TRBV5-1; 9 bases are a match to TRBD2. The CDR3 sequence is 15 residues long. With V trimmed by 9 bases and J by 3 bases, 11 bases remained unmatched. Germline-derived CDR1 and CDR2 are SGHRS and YFSETQ. In DNA form, the CDR3 reads TGCGCCAACCGGGGAGCGGGAGGTAGGACAGATACGCAGTATTTT. It yields the protein CANRGAGGRTDTQYF.